This T cell receptor beta chain emerged from a study of cytomegalovirus exposure and HLA in healthy donors. Study results and caveats: It was found in a later analysis that first-cohort TCR clusters tended to co-occur in the 100 to 150 validation repertoires. In vitro confirmation showed three CMV-associated chains to be CMV antigen specific. The study put under 200 TCR beta chains on its list as cytomegalovirus-associated.

On this clone: Its specificity is unknown.

Profiling relied on immunoSEQ multiplex PCR, and the TCRdb table lists in-frame clones only, not all of them. The sample has about 360,000 clones; roughly 89% are singletons. The receptor was derived from a woman younger than 30 in good health and CMV-seronegative. The material sequenced was PBMCs.

The CDR3 region has the DNA TGTGCCAGCAGCTGGGGAGAGAACACCGGGGAGCTGTTTTTT. Residues: CASSWGENTGELFF. V usage is TRBV7-9 and J usage is TRBJ2-2; maybe TRBD2 (5 bases). The ends were cut back, 4 bases at V and 1 base at J, with 7 bases in the middle. Per the germline V gene, CDR1 is SEHNR and CDR2 is FQNEAQ (reference sequence). The CDR3 totals 14 residues.